This TCR beta chain was recorded in a study of CD8 T cells in Susac syndrome. Study findings and constraints: The study recognized that its TCR sequencing and HLA analysis covered a relatively small number of individuals.

In the multiple sclerosis control group, patients were treatment-naive and had stable or active relapsing-remitting disease. Negative isolation yielded CD4+ and CD8+ T cells, and FACS enriched TEMRA cells. RNA totalling about 0.45 to 1 ug underwent reverse transcription with random hexamers. An immunoSEQ multiplex PCR amplified TCR beta CDR3 over 54 Vbeta and 13 Jbeta. Via MiXCR, TCRdb re-called the immunoSEQ multiplex PCR reads, giving one row per CDR3 protein. The table lists roughly 180,000 distinct CDR3 sequences, approximately 93% of them singletons. On this clonotype: What it recognizes is unknown.

From germline, CDR1 is MDHEN and CDR2 SYDVKM. CDR3 size: 14 residues. V lost 4 bases and J 0 bases, leaving 8 bases between the germline ends. This TCR was recovered from a human donor with multiple sclerosis. V is TRBV28 and J is TRBJ2-3; D call uncertain. Sequenced sample: CD4+ T cells from PBMCs. CDR3 nucleotides: TGTGCCAGCAGTTGGGCGGCTAGCACAGATACGCAGTATTTT. The encoded protein is CASSWAASTDTQYF.